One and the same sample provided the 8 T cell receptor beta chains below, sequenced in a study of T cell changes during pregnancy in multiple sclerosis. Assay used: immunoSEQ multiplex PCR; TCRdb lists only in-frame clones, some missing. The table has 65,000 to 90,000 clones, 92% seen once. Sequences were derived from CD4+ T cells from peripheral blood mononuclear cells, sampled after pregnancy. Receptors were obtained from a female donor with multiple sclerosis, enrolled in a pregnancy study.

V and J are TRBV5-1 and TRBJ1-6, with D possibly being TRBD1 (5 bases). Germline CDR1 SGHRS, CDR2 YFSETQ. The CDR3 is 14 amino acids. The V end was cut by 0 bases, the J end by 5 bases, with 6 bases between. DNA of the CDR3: TGCGCCAGCAGCTTGGCACAGGATAATTCACCCCTCCACTTT. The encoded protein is CASSLAQDNSPLHF.

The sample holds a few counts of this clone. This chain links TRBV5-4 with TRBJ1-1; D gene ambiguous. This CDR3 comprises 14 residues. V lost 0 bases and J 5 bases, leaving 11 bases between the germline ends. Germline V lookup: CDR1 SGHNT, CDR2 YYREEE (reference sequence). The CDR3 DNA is TGTGCCAGCAGCTTGGCCGATCGCCGGACTGAAGCTTTCTTT. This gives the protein CASSLADRRTEAFF.

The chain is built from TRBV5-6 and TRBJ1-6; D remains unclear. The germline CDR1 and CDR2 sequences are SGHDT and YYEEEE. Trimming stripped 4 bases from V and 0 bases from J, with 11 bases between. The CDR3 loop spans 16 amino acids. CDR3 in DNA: TGTGCCAGCAGCCCGTCCGGGAACTCCTATAATTCACCCCTCCACTTT. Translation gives CASSPSGNSYNSPLHF.

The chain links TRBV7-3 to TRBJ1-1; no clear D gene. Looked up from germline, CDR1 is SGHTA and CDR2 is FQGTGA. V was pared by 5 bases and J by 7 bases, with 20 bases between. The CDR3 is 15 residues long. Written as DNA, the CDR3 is TGTGCCAGCAGCACCTCCCCGGGGAGCGTGGGTGAAGCTTTCTTT. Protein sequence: CASSTSPGSVGEAFF.

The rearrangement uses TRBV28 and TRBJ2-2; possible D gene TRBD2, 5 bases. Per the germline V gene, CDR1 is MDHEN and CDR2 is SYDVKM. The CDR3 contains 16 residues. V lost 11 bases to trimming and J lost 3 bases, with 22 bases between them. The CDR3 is CACRGARHLYTGELFF. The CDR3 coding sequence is TGTGCCTGCCGGGGAGCAAGGCACCTGTACACCGGGGAGCTGTTTTTT.

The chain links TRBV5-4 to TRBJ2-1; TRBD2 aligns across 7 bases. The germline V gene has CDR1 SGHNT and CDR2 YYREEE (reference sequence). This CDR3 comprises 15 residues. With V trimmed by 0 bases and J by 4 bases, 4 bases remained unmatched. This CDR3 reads CASSLASGTYNEQFF. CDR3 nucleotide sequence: TGTGCCAGCAGCTTGGCCAGCGGGACGTACAATGAGCAGTTCTTC.

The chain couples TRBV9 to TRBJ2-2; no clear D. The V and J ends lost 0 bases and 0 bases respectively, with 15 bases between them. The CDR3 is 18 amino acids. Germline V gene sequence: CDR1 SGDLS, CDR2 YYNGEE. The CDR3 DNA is TGTGCCAGCAGCGTAGCAGGTTCGGCAGACGCGAACACCGGGGAGCTGTTTTTT. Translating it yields CASSVAGSADANTGELFF.

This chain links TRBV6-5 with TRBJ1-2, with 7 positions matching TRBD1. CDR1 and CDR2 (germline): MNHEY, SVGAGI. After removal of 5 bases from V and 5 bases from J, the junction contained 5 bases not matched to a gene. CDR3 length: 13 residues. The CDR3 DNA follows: TGTGCCAGCAGTCCGGGACAGAATTATGGCTACACCTTC. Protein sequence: CASSPGQNYGYTF.